This T cell receptor beta chain was recovered during a study of a mutant IDH1 vaccine in newly diagnosed glioma. Across the study: Across weeks 1, 3, 5, 7, 11, 15, 19 and 23, patients received a vaccination each time, eight in all. Vaccines were first given 4-6 weeks after radiotherapy alone, or with temozolomide cycles. Beforehand, treatment had been radiotherapy, temozolomide, or both; the majority received both.

Trimming removed 4 bases at V and 11 bases at J, with 18 bases between. CDR3 length: 14 residues. Germline CDR1 reads SGHKS; CDR2 reads YYEKEE (reference sequence). Concerning this clone itself: The antigen remains undetermined.

Sequencing used immunoSEQ multiplex PCR; TCRdb keeps in-frame clones, though not all of them. The repertoire holds 35,000 to 45,000 clones, with 60% to 85% as singletons. Study-wide results and limits: Vaccination induced immune responses in 93.3% of patients.

Time point here: week 23, last vaccination. The investigators gave 300 ug of mutant IDH1 20-mer peptide in each vaccine dose, together with topical imiquimod. J is TRBJ1-4 and V is TRBV5-5, with TRBD1 as a possible D gene (5 bases). This receptor was identified in a woman aged 40-49 years with glioma. Some clones in this sample may be carry-over from other donors' samples. The sequences come from PBMCs, collected from a glioma patient whose treatment included an IDH1 peptide vaccine. CDR3 protein: CASSPTVFPEKLFF. CDR3 bases: TGTGCCAGCAGCCCGACAGTCTTTCCCGAGAAACTGTTTTTT.